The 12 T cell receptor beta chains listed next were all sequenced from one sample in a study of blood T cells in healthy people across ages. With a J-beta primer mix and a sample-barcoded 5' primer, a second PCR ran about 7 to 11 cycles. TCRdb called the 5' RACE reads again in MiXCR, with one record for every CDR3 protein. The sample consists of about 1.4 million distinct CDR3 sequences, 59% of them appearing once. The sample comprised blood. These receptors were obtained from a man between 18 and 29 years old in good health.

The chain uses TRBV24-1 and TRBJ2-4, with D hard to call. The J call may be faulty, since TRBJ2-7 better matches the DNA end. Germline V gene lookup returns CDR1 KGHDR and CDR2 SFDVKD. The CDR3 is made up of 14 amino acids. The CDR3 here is CATIPGPKIDEQYF. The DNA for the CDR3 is TGTGCCACCATCCCGGGCCCCAAGATCGACGAGCAGTACTTC.

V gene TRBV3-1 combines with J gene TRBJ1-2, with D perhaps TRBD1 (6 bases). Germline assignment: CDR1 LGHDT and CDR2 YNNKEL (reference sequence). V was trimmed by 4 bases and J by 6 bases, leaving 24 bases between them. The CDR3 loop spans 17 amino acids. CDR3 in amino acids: CASSPSDRRSLTNGYTF. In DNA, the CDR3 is TGTGCCAGCAGCCCGAGCGACAGGAGATCTCTAACTAATGGCTACACCTTC.

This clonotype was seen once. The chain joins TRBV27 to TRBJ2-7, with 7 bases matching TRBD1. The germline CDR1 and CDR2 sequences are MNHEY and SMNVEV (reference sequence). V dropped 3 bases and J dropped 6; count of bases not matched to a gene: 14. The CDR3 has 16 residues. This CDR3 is CASSFPPPLAGGEQYF. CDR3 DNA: TGTGCCAGCAGTTTTCCCCCTCCTTTAGCAGGGGGCGAGCAGTACTTC.

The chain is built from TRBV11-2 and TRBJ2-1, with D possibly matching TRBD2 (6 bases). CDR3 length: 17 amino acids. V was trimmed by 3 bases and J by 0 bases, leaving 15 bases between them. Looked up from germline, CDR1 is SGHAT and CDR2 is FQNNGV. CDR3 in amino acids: CASSFPWGESSYNEQFF. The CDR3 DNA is TGTGCCAGCAGCTTCCCTTGGGGGGAAAGCTCCTACAATGAGCAGTTCTTC.

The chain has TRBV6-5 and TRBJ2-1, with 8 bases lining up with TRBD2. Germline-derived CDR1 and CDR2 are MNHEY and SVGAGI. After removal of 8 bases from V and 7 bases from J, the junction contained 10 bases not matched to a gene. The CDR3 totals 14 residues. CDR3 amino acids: CASGWAGGLNEQFF. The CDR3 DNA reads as TGTGCCAGCGGTTGGGCGGGAGGTTTGAATGAGCAGTTCTTC.

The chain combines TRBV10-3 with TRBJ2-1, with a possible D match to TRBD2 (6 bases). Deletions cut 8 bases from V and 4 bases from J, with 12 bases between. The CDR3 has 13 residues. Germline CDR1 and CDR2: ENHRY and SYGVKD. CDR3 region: CAIAGPAYNEQFF. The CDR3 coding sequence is TGTGCCATCGCGGGACCCGCTTACAATGAGCAGTTCTTC.

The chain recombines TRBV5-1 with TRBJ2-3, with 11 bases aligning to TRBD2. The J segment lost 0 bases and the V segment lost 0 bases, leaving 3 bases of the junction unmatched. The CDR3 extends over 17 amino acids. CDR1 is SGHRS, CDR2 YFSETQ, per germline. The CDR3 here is CASSLGLAGRSTDTQYF. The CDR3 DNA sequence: TGCGCCAGCAGCTTGGGACTAGCGGGACGAAGCACAGATACGCAGTATTTT.

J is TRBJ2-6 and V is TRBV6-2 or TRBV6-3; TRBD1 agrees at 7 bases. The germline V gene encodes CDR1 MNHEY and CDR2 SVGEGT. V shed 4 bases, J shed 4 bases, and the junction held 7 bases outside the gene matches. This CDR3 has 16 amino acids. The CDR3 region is CASSWTGDSGANVLTF. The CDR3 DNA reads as TGTGCCAGCAGTTGGACAGGAGACTCGGGGGCCAACGTCCTGACTTTC.

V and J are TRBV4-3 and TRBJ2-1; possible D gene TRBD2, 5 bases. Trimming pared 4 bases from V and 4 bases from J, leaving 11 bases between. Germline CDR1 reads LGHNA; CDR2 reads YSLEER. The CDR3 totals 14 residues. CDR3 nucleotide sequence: TGCGCCAGCAGCCCCCGGCAGCGGTACAATGAGCAGTTCTTC. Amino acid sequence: CASSPRQRYNEQFF.

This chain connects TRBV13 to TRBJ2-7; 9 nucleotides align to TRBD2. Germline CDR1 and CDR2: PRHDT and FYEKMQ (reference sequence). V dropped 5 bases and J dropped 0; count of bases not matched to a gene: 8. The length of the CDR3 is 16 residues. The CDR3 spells CASSPVGREGSYEQYF. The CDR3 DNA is TGTGCCAGCAGCCCCGTTGGGCGGGAGGGCTCCTACGAGCAGTACTTC. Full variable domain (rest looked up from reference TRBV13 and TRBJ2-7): AAGVIQSPRHLIKEKRETATLKCYPIPRHDTVYWYQQGPGQDPQFLISFYEKMQSDKGSIPDRFSAQQFSDYHSELNMSSLELGDSALYFCASSPVGREGSYEQYFGPGTRLTVT.

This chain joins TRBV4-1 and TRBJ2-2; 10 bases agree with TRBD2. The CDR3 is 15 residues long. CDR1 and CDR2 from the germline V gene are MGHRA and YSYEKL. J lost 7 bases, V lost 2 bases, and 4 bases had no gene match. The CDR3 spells CASSQLAGVLGELFF. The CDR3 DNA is TGCGCCAGCAGCCAACTAGCGGGAGTACTCGGGGAGCTGTTTTTT.

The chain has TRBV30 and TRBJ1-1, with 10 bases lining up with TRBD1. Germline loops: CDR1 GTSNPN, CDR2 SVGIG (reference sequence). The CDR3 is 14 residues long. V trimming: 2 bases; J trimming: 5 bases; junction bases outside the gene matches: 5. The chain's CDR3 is CAWSKRTGGTEAFF. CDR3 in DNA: TGTGCCTGGAGTAAGCGGACAGGGGGTACTGAAGCTTTCTTT. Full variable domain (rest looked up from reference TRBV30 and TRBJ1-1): SQTIHQWPATLVQPVGSPLSLECTVEGTSNPNLYWYRQAAGRGLQLLFYSVGIGQISSEVPQNLSASRPQDRQFILSSKKLLLSDSGFYLCAWSKRTGGTEAFFGQGTRLTVV.